These 31 T cell receptor beta chains were sequenced from one sample in a study of shared clonotypes between healthy human individuals. Assay: immunoSEQ multiplex PCR; the TCRdb copy retains only in-frame clones and omits some. The repertoire includes fewer than 2.5 million clones, roughly 93% of them detected once, and 0.36% sits in the top ten. The sample comprised naive CD4+ T cells from PBMCs. Subset defined: CD45RA+ positively selected. These receptors came from a man between 18 and 29 years old in good health. Some clones in this sample may be carry-over from other donors' samples.

The rearrangement uses TRBV7-2 and TRBJ2-1; maybe TRBD2 (5 bases). The CDR3 consists of 15 residues. Germline V gene data show CDR1 as SGHTA and CDR2 as FQGNSA. The germline V and J ends were trimmed by 5 bases and 6 bases, with 17 bases remaining between them. The DNA for the CDR3 is TGTGCCAGCAGCGCTGGGAGTAGTTGGGGCAATGAGCAGTTCTTC. It translates to CASSAGSSWGNEQFF. Full variable domain (outside the CDR3, taken from reference TRBV7-2 and TRBJ2-1): GAGVSQSPSNKVTEKGKDVELRCDPISGHTALYWYRQSLGQGLEFLIYFQGNSAPDKSGLPSDRFSAERTGGSVSTLTIQRTQQEDSAVYLCASSAGSSWGNEQFFGPGTRLTVL.

This rearrangement joins TRBV5-8 to TRBJ1-3, with D uncertain. This CDR3 is built from 14 residues. Trimming pared 4 bases from V and 0 bases from J, leaving 8 bases between. In germline, CDR1 is SGHTS, CDR2 YDEGEE. The CDR3 sequence: CASSRAYSGNTIYF. CDR3 in DNA: TGTGCCAGCAGCCGAGCCTACTCTGGAAACACCATATATTTT.

The V call is TRBV5-4, the J call TRBJ2-7; 9 bases agree with TRBD1. Germline-derived CDR1 and CDR2 are SGHNT and YYREEE (reference sequence). V trimming: 3 bases; J trimming: 1 base; junction bases outside the gene matches: 5. The CDR3 extends over 15 amino acids. The CDR3 sequence is CASSSRDRASYEQYF. CDR3 nucleotide sequence: TGTGCCAGCAGCTCCCGGGACAGGGCGTCCTACGAGCAGTACTTC.

The chain employs TRBV5-6 and TRBJ1-2; D unresolved. V lost 0 bases, J lost 4 bases, and 7 bases lay in between. This CDR3 comprises 13 residues. Germline assignment: CDR1 SGHDT and CDR2 YYEEEE. The CDR3 sequence is CASSLGGGYGYTF. CDR3 in DNA: TGTGCCAGCAGCTTGGGTGGAGGCTATGGCTACACCTTC.

The rearrangement links TRBV10-3 to TRBJ1-1, with 12 bases that match TRBD1. The CDR3 has 15 residues. Germline CDR1 is ENHRY and CDR2 is SYGVKD. V was clipped by 3 bases and J by 7 bases; unmatched bases: 6. This CDR3 is CAISETGTGGSEAFF. The CDR3 DNA reads as TGTGCCATCAGTGAAACCGGGACAGGGGGCAGTGAAGCTTTCTTT.

The chain employs TRBV7-9 and TRBJ2-3, with 7 bases that match TRBD1. The CDR3 has 17 residues. Looked up from germline, CDR1 is SEHNR and CDR2 is FQNEAQ (reference sequence). The ends lost 5 bases at V and 5 bases at J; junction bases unmatched: 16. CDR3 protein: CASSLLFGTAPGDTQYF. DNA for the CDR3: TGTGCCAGCAGCCTGCTTTTTGGGACAGCCCCTGGAGATACGCAGTATTTT.

The rearrangement uses TRBV30 and TRBJ1-5, with 9 bases lining up with TRBD1. V lost 1 base to trimming and J lost 11 bases; unmatched junction nucleotides: 9. The CDR3 has 14 residues. The germline gives CDR1 GTSNPN, CDR2 SVGIG (reference sequence). This CDR3 reads CAWSADRGLVTQHF. CDR3 coding DNA: TGTGCCTGGAGTGCGGACAGGGGCCTTGTGACCCAGCATTTT.

The V call is TRBV5-1, the J call TRBJ2-1, with 12 bases fitting TRBD2. V dropped 4 bases and J dropped 11; count of bases not matched to a gene: 13. Germline CDR1 is SGHRS and CDR2 is YFSETQ. The CDR3 covers 16 residues. CDR3 sequence: CASSEGLAGGTMKQFF. CDR3 DNA sequence: TGCGCCAGCAGCGAGGGACTAGCGGGTGGGACAATGAAGCAGTTCTTC.

Regarding this clone: Other DNA sequences in the sample encode the same CDR3. This chain joins TRBV4-3 and TRBJ2-7; 10 bases match TRBD2. Germline V gene lookup returns CDR1 LGHNA and CDR2 YSLEER. The CDR3 totals 15 residues. Germline trimming cut 2 bases from V and 1 base from J; bases unmatched to any gene: 2. CDR3 residues: CASSQQTSGSYEQYF. CDR3 DNA sequence: TGCGCCAGCAGCCAACAGACTAGCGGGTCCTACGAGCAGTACTTC.

A remark on this clone: The sample has other DNA sequences that encode this CDR3 too. This chain joins TRBV7-9 and TRBJ1-3, with TRBD1 as a possible D gene (5 bases). Germline V CDR1 and CDR2: SEHNR, FQNEAQ (reference sequence). Trimming took off 2 bases at V and 2 bases at J, with 13 bases between the two ends. This CDR3 comprises 16 residues. The CDR3: CASSLTPGGAGNTIYF. Here the CDR3 DNA reads TGTGCCAGCAGCTTAACCCCCGGGGGTGCTGGAAACACCATATATTTT.

The chain recombines TRBV7-3 with TRBJ2-1; 10 nucleotides match TRBD2. CDR1 is SGHTA, CDR2 FQGTGA, per germline. The CDR3 has 15 residues. Losses at the gene ends were 5 bases for V and 1 base for J; bases not matched to a gene: 2. The CDR3 here is CASSILAGSYNEQFF. The CDR3, as DNA: TGTGCCAGCAGCATACTAGCGGGGTCCTACAATGAGCAGTTCTTC.

The CDR3: CASSPNQGARETQYF. The CDR3 DNA is TGTGCCAGCAGCCCAAACCAGGGGGCGCGGGAGACCCAGTACTTC. The chain couples TRBV7-3 to TRBJ2-5, with TRBD1 matching 8 bases. CDR1 is SGHTA and CDR2 is FQGTGA in the germline V gene. J was trimmed by 5 bases and V by 5 bases; bases with no gene match: 10. CDR3 length equals 15 residues.

The J gene is TRBJ1-5, the V gene TRBV6-5; no definite D call. V was pared by 6 bases and J by 1 base, with 13 bases between. The CDR3 runs to 15 residues. Germline lookup yields CDR1 MNHEY and CDR2 SVGAGI. Here the CDR3 reads CASRAGGSSNQPQHF. In DNA, the CDR3 is TGTGCCAGCAGGGCAGGCGGCTCAAGCAATCAGCCCCAGCATTTT.

The rearrangement links TRBV30 to TRBJ2-1; 7 bases line up with TRBD2. CDR3 length: 13 residues. The V segment lost 4 bases and the J segment 6 bases; nucleotides outside the gene matches: 6. Germline CDR1 reads GTSNPN; CDR2 reads SVGIG (reference sequence). In DNA form, the CDR3 reads TGTGCCTGGAAAATTCGGGAGGCCAATGAGCAGTTCTTC. As protein: CAWKIREANEQFF.

The chain joins TRBV28 to TRBJ2-5; D is possibly TRBD2 (6 bases). Trimming cost V 5 bases and J 4 bases, with 20 bases left between them. Germline CDR1 and CDR2: MDHEN and SYDVKM. CDR3 length: 16 residues. The CDR3 nucleotides read TGTGCCAGCAGTCCCTCGGTCGCGGGGCGGGCAGAGACCCAGTACTTC. Residues: CASSPSVAGRAETQYF. The entire variable domain, with the rest obtained from reference TRBV28 and TRBJ2-5, is as follows: DVKVTQSSRYLVKRTGEKVFLECVQDMDHENMFWYRQDPGLGLRLIYFSYDVKMKEKGDIPEGYSVSREKKERFSLILESASTNQTSMYLCASSPSVAGRAETQYFGPGTRLLVL.

The chain couples TRBV28 to TRBJ1-1; tentative D call: TRBD1 (5 bases). CDR3 length: 18 amino acids. V was shortened by 2 bases and J by 3 bases, with 22 bases between the two germline ends. Germline V gene lookup returns CDR1 MDHEN and CDR2 SYDVKM. CDR3 DNA sequence: TGTGCCAGCAGTTTACGCCCCGGGACTCCCCCCGGAGACACTGAAGCTTTCTTT. This encodes CASSLRPGTPPGDTEAFF.

This chain joins TRBV10-3 and TRBJ2-7; TRBD2 matches at 7 bases. Looked up from germline, CDR1 is ENHRY and CDR2 is SYGVKD. The CDR3 sequence is 14 residues long. V lost 0 bases to trimming and J lost 3 bases; unmatched junction nucleotides: 2. CDR3 sequence: CAISESGGGYEQYF. CDR3 coding DNA: TGTGCCATCAGTGAGTCTGGCGGGGGCTACGAGCAGTACTTC.

This clone has just one count. The chain links TRBV7-2 to TRBJ1-2, with D possibly TRBD1 on 5 matching bases. Germline-derived CDR1 and CDR2 are SGHTA and FQGNSA. Trimming cost V 1 base and J 0 bases, with 12 bases left between them. This CDR3 spans 16 amino acids. CDR3 protein: CASSLEGRGSNYGYTF. The CDR3 bases are TGTGCCAGCAGCTTAGAAGGACGGGGCTCTAACTATGGCTACACCTTC. Complete variable domain (other parts from reference TRBV7-2 and TRBJ1-2): GAGVSQSPSNKVTEKGKDVELRCDPISGHTALYWYRQSLGQGLEFLIYFQGNSAPDKSGLPSDRFSAERTGGSVSTLTIQRTQQEDSAVYLCASSLEGRGSNYGYTFGSGTRLTVV.

The rearrangement uses TRBV5-1 and TRBJ2-1, with TRBD2 identical over 15 bases. The CDR3 has 15 residues. CDR1 and CDR2 (germline): SGHRS, YFSETQ. Trimming at V came to 5 bases and at J to 7 bases, leaving 4 bases not matched to a gene. DNA for the CDR3: TGCGCCAGCAGGCTGGGACTAGCGGGAGGAAATGAGCAGTTCTTC. Protein product: CASRLGLAGGNEQFF.

This clone was seen just once. J is TRBJ2-3 and V is TRBV2; perhaps TRBD2 as D (6 bases). In germline, CDR1 is SNHLY, CDR2 FYNNEI. V lost 2 bases, J lost 0 bases, and 9 bases lay in between. This CDR3 comprises 15 residues. The CDR3 region is CASSEIAASTDTQYF. The CDR3 DNA reads as TGTGCCAGCAGTGAAATAGCGGCTAGCACAGATACGCAGTATTTT. The full variable domain, completed using reference TRBV2 and TRBJ2-3, is EPEVTQTPSHQVTQMGQEVILRCVPISNHLYFYWYRQILGQKVEFLVSFYNNEISEKSEIFDDQFSVERPDGSNFTLKIRSTKLEDSAMYFCASSEIAASTDTQYFGPGTRLTVL.

The gene calls are TRBV7-9 and TRBJ1-3; D is uncertain. The CDR3 sequence is 16 residues long. V was pared by 4 bases and J by 0 bases, with 13 bases between. Per the germline V gene, CDR1 is SEHNR and CDR2 is FQNEAQ (reference sequence). The CDR3 DNA is TGTGCCAGCAGCTCGCGGACGGGAAGCTCTGGAAACACCATATATTTT. This sequence encodes CASSSRTGSSGNTIYF.

The genes are TRBV6-5 and TRBJ1-6; 7 bases map to TRBD1. Trimming at V came to 6 bases and at J to 4 bases, leaving 3 bases not matched to a gene. There are 14 residues in the CDR3. Looked up from germline, CDR1 is MNHEY and CDR2 is SVGAGI. The CDR3 DNA follows: TGTGCCAGCAGCGGGACAGCGTATAATTCACCCCTCCACTTT. It yields the protein CASSGTAYNSPLHF.

The chain carries TRBV6-1 and TRBJ2-7; 7 bases map to TRBD2. J lost 6 bases, V lost 5 bases, and 10 bases had no gene match. This CDR3 region has 14 residues. Germline values: CDR1 MNHNS, CDR2 SASEGT. The CDR3: CASSTGGYLGEQYF. The CDR3 DNA follows: TGTGCCAGCAGTACGGGGGGATATCTGGGCGAGCAGTACTTC.

The rearrangement links TRBV20-1 to TRBJ2-5; D not certain. V was trimmed by 3 bases and J by 5 bases, leaving 7 bases between them. Germline loops: CDR1 DFQATT, CDR2 SNEGSKA (reference sequence). The CDR3 extends over 11 amino acids. For the CDR3, the DNA is TGCAGTGCTAGCCCCAGCGAGACCCAGTACTTC. Protein sequence: CSASPSETQYF.

The chain has TRBV7-2 and TRBJ2-5; D remains ambiguous. The CDR3 is made up of 14 amino acids. Germline V gene data show CDR1 as SGHTA and CDR2 as FQGNSA. Trimming took off 5 bases at V and 5 bases at J, with 15 bases between the two ends. The CDR3 DNA reads TGTGCCAGCAGCCAAAATGAAGGGAAGGAGACCCAGTACTTC. This gives the protein CASSQNEGKETQYF.

The chain joins TRBV19 to TRBJ2-7; D may match TRBD1 or TRBD2 (5 bases each). Trimming removed 5 bases at V and 1 base at J, with 15 bases between. CDR1 is LNHDA, CDR2 SQIVND, per germline (reference sequence). The CDR3 consists of 15 residues. CDR3 DNA: TGTGCCAGTAGTTATTCCCGGGACCTTTCCTACGAGCAGTACTTC. This codes for CASSYSRDLSYEQYF.

A few counts support this clone. The chain has TRBV2 and TRBJ1-3, with D uncertain. CDR1 and CDR2 (germline): SNHLY, FYNNEI. CDR3 length: 10 amino acids. Trimming pared 8 bases from V and 7 bases from J, leaving 6 bases between. The CDR3 sequence is CASLANTIYF. CDR3 sequence (DNA): TGTGCCAGCCTCGCTAACACCATATATTTT.

V usage is TRBV2 and J usage is TRBJ2-6; D call uncertain. CDR1 is SNHLY, CDR2 FYNNEI, per germline. The CDR3 consists of 15 residues. The ends were cut back, 4 bases at V and 0 bases at J, with 7 bases in the middle. The chain's CDR3 is CASSGWVSGANVLTF. CDR3 DNA: TGTGCCAGCAGTGGTTGGGTCTCTGGGGCCAACGTCCTGACTTTC.

V and J are TRBV7-2 and TRBJ2-5, with 7 positions matching TRBD1. Germline CDR1 and CDR2: SGHTA and FQGNSA. The V and J ends lost 2 bases and 1 base, in that order; junction bases with no gene match: 10. The CDR3 has 17 amino acids. The CDR3 bases are TGTGCCAGCAGCTTACTACCCACGGGGACAGCCCAAGAGACCCAGTACTTC. Amino acids: CASSLLPTGTAQETQYF.

The chain employs TRBV19 and TRBJ2-7, with D unclear. In germline, CDR1 is LNHDA, CDR2 SQIVND (reference sequence). Trimming removed 4 bases at V and 1 base at J, with 8 bases between. The CDR3 totals 13 residues. CDR3 bases: TGTGCCAGTAGTAGCAGGCTTTCCTACGAGCAGTACTTC. It encodes CASSSRLSYEQYF. Variable domain in full (rest from reference TRBV19 and TRBJ2-7): DGGITQSPKYLFRKEGQNVTLSCEQNLNHDAMYWYRQDPGQGLRLIYYSQIVNDFQKGDIAEGYSVSREKKESFPLTVTSAQKNPTAFYLCASSSRLSYEQYFGPGTRLTVT.

The chain employs TRBV6-1 and TRBJ2-3; 10 bases are a match to TRBD2. The V gene end was trimmed by 8 bases and the J gene end by 4 bases; junction bases not matched to a gene: 6. The V gene's germline CDR1 is MNHNS and CDR2 SASEGT. The CDR3 contains 14 residues. The DNA for the CDR3 is TGTGCCAGCGATCTAGCGGGAGTCGCAGATACGCAGTATTTT. Its translation is CASDLAGVADTQYF.